Reported below is one TCR beta chain. For the second PCR, which ran for about 6 to 11 cycles, a sample-barcoded 5' primer and a J-beta primer mix were used. TCRdb re-called the 5' RACE reads through MiXCR, storing one row per CDR3 protein. The data show 760,000 or so distinct CDR3 sequences, approximately 25% seen once. Trimming took off 2 bases at V and 3 bases at J, with 8 bases between the two ends. There are 13 residues in the CDR3. Looked up from germline, CDR1 is LNHNV and CDR2 is YYDKDF (reference sequence). The sample belongs to a study of blood T cells in healthy people across ages. The data also belong to a second study, concerning T cells of mothers and their children. That publication notes: Per mother, over 8 million TCR beta CDR3 reads were obtained; per child, 2.5 million to 3.5 million. Biologically related mothers and children overlapped slightly more than unrelated pairs, a non-significant difference. The authors found no persistent microchimeric T cell clones.

The sample comprised blood. The rearrangement uses TRBV15 and TRBJ2-7; TRBD1 might be the D (7 bases). This clonotype was obtained from a boy younger than 18 in good health. CDR3 in amino acids: CATSRQGGYEQYF. The DNA for the CDR3 is TGTGCCACCAGCAGACAGGGGGGCTACGAGCAGTACTTC.